The clone carrying this T cell receptor (beta chain) showed up just a few times. This entry comes from a study of blood T cell repertoires in COVID-19. Study-wide context: Samples of COVID-19 (acute and convalescent) were obtained from the United States, Italy and Spain. PBMCs, B-cell-depleted T cells, or T cells were the source of the cDNA or gDNA that made up the material.

With V trimmed by 7 bases and J by 5 bases, 7 bases remained unmatched. The V gene's germline CDR1 is LNHDA and CDR2 SQIVND (reference sequence). The CDR3 runs to 14 residues. Original methodology: Scientists estimated how many nucleated cells there were by amplifying reference gene primers. This table comes from immunoSEQ multiplex PCR, and its TCRdb copy is limited to in-frame clones, with some not included. The DNA was the basis for D and trimming; V, J and clone size are from that table. The table shows fewer than 400,000 clones, with around 80% occurring only once. The source of this sequence is a man younger than 40 with active or convalescent COVID-19. The chain is built from TRBV19 and TRBJ2-1; 8 bases map to TRBD2. Sample: peripheral blood. In nucleotides, the CDR3 is TGTGCCAGTAATTCCGGGGGGGTCCACAATGAGCAGTTCTTC. It codes for CASNSGGVHNEQFF. The variable domain in full, completed from reference TRBV19 and TRBJ2-1, reads DGGITQSPKYLFRKEGQNVTLSCEQNLNHDAMYWYRQDPGQGLRLIYYSQIVNDFQKGDIAEGYSVSREKKESFPLTVTSAQKNPTAFYLCASNSGGVHNEQFFGPGTRLTVL.